Listed here is a single T cell receptor beta chain. The authors' processing: Estimated nucleated cell counts came from reference gene primer amplification. This table comes from immunoSEQ multiplex PCR, and its TCRdb copy is limited to in-frame clones, with some not included. For V, J and clone size, that table is used; D and trimming come from the DNA. Of roughly 88,000 clones in the sample, roughly 87% were seen once. This record belongs to a study of blood T cell repertoires in COVID-19. The length of the CDR3 is 13 residues. CDR1 MNHEY and CDR2 SVGAGI come from the germline V gene. Between the trimmed V and J ends, which lost 6 bases and 3 bases, there was a span of 6 bases. Seattle's cohort entered during active infection and was followed longitudinally.

The sequenced material came from peripheral blood. V and J are TRBV6-5 and TRBJ1-6; the D is unclear. This receptor was obtained from an older woman with COVID-19, enrolled during active disease. The CDR3 spells CASRLNYNSPLHF. The DNA of the CDR3 is TGTGCCAGCAGGTTAAACTATAATTCACCCCTCCACTTT.